This note documents a single T cell receptor beta chain sequence. It lacks a known antigen. Base qualities are not provided; no much larger clone lies one nucleotide away. CD8 naive samples consisted of CD45RO-negative cells that were positively selected for CCR7, yielding a CD45RA+CCR7+ population without TemRA cells. The donors were healthy, HIV-negative adults with no recently reported acute infections or vaccinations. Every donor was a Caucasian adult residing in Nashville, Tennessee, USA. After blood collection by leukapheresis, PBMCs were isolated using Ficoll-Histopaque density gradient centrifugation and then cryopreserved in the vapor phase of liquid nitrogen. Analytical flow cytometry was used to check the purity and quantity of each magnetically sorted T cell population. Genomic DNA was isolated from each sorted fraction and quantified by UV absorbance on a Nanodrop 2000c. Trimming removed 5 bases from V and 6 bases from J; the gene matches leave 4 bases unexplained. CDR1 and CDR2, per the germline V gene, are MDHEN and SYDVKM. There are 12 amino acids in the CDR3, from cysteine to phenylalanine inclusive. The kept DNA is CDR3 alone, 36 bases in frame from the first base.

These data come from a study of shared clonotypes between healthy human individuals (dated by TCRdb to about 2020). Looking at the study overall: The cohort included a few men and a couple of women between 18 and 49 years of age. To estimate repertoire size and how much clonotypes are shared between individuals, the study performed deep sequencing of blood TCR repertoires from roughly five healthy adults. Between about 0.85 and 8.9 billion PBMCs per donor were obtained by leukapheresis. For each donor, CD4 naive and CD4 memory were each run on three plates, CD8 naive on two plates, and CD8 memory on one plate. To increase sequencing depth and limit assay-specific biases, different laboratories used diverse techniques to prepare libraries and sequence TCR repertoires.

TCR CDR3 regions were amplified from genomic DNA by multiplex PCR using the deep immunoSEQ assay. Extracted genomic DNA from each cell subset was distributed evenly across all wells of several immunoSEQ 96-well plates, and each plate was treated as a replicate. For sorted subsets, around 0.2 ug of genomic DNA, equivalent to 30,000 or so T cell genomes, went into each replicate PCR. Purified libraries were measured with a Qubit 3.0 fluorometer, size-checked on a Bioanalyzer 2100, and measured again with the KAPA Library Quantification kit. Every immunoSEQ 96-well plate was sequenced on a separate single-read 150-cycle Illumina NextSeq 550 flow cell. The original pipeline was this. Because the immunoSEQ output held only junctional sequences and lacked quality scores, the filtering could not match the filtering applied to full-length reads. Sequences were annotated with PyIR, a Python wrapper for IgBLAST v1.9, and V/J genes and CDR3 were assigned using IMGT germline references. Any read was removed if the V/J assignment was weak (E-value above 1e-6), the CDR3 was missing, or the read contained stop codons, out-of-frame junctions, or ambiguous translated residues. V3J clonotypes were defined as sequences sharing the same inferred V gene, J gene, and CDR3 amino acid sequence. To compute the percentage overlap between repertoires, the number of shared unique clonotypes was divided by the size of the smaller repertoire. Repertoire richness was assessed with RTK rarefaction, the Chao1 estimator, and Recon v2.1 estimates of unobserved clonotypes. Generation probabilities were computed with OLGA for all TCRbeta clonotypes obtained by the gDNA method from a few donors. TCRdb took over this immuneACCESS table, retaining in-frame rearrangements with V and J assigned. Such tables are incomplete; in checked studies, under half of the missing clones stem from an unresolved V gene, and the remainder is unexplained. For V, J and clone size, that table is used; D and trimming come from the DNA. The sample yields millions of clones; around 96% were counted once. Around 1.1% of the sample belongs to the ten largest clones.

The research as a whole found: Based on pairwise subsampling, the degree of clonotype sharing among donors was expected to be affected by sequencing depth. Approximately 5% of naive CD4, 3.5% of naive CD8, about 2.1% of memory CD4, and about 0.4% of memory CD8 clonotypes were shared across several donors. Incomplete sequencing was indicated by rarefaction of sorted-subset datasets, despite the large sequencing depth. The small number of donors limited the genetic and exposure-history diversity represented. Sampling was restricted to blood, and TCR repertoires in tissues likely differ from the TCR repertoires found in blood. Estimated clonotype richness was generally larger for naive than for memory subsets. Compared with non-shared clonotypes, clonotypes shared by all four sorted-subset donors had higher generation probabilities.

The receptor's source is a man aged 18-30 years in good health. The rearranged segments are TRBV28 and TRBJ2-7, and TRBD2 matches 7 of the central bases. The sample taken for sequencing was naive CD8+ T cells sorted from blood. The sample's cell subset or site label, decoded: CD45RA+CCR7+. The CDR3 corresponds to CASSPRGGEQYF. The bases are TGTGCCAGCAGTCCCCGCGGGGGCGAGCAGTACTTC.